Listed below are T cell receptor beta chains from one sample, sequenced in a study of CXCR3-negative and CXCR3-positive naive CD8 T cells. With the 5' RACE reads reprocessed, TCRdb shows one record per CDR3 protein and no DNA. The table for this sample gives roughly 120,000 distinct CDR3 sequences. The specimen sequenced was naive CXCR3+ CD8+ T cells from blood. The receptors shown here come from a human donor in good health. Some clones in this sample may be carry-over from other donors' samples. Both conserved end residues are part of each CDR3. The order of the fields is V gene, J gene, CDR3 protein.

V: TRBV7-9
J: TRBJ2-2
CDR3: CASSPVDTGELFF

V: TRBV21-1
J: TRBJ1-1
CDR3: CASSIPLRRAPTEAFF

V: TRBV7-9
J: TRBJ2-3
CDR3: CASSFLPLSTDTQYF

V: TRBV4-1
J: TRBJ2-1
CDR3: CASSRSSSSYNEQFF

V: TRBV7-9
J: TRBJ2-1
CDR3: CASSEADQGKGYNEQFF

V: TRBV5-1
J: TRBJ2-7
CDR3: CASSLVGGGHEQYF

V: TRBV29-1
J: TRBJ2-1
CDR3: CSVEGGGRALNEQFF

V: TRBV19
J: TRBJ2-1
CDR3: CASSIAGSYNEQFF

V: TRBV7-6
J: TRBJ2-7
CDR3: CASHRSYEQYF

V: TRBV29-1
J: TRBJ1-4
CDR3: CSVGDRNNEKLFF

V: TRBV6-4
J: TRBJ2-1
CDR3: CASSDMGSSYNEQFF

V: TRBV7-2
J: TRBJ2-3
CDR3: CASSLLGLGADTQYF

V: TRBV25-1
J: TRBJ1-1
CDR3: CASSSGLEAFF

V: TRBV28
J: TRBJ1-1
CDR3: CASSQDRSEAFF

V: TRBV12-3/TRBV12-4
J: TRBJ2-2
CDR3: CASSSDRQTNTGELFF

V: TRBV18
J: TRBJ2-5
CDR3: CASMDWGETQYF

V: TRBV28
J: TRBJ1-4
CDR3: CASSRGPARGRDTNEKLFF

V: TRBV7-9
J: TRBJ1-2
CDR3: CASSLVDSTRDGYTF

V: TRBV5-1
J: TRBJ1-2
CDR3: CASSPRLQGALDYGYTF

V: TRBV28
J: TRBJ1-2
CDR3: CASSLWDRTSNYGYTF

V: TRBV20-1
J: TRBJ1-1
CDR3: CSARDLTNTEAFF

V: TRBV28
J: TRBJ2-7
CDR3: CASSLELAGGPAPYEQYF

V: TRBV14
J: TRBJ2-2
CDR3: CASSRQRNTGELFF

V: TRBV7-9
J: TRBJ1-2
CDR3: CASSPPGLGYGYTF

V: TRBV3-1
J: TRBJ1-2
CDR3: CASSPSNRVVSGYTF

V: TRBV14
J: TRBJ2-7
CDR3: CASSQDRTAYEQYF

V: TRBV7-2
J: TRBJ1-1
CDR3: CASSLVWDSNTEAFF

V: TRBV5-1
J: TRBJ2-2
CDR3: CASSPDRGFLTELFF

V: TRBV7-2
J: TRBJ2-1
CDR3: CASSWFTEYNEQFF

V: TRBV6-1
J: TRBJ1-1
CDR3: CASIETGRYTEAFF

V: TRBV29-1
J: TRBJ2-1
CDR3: CSVEGPEESYNEQFF

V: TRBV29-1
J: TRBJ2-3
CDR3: CSVDPTSLSTDTQYF

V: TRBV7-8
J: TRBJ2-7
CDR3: CASSFFDSHEQYF

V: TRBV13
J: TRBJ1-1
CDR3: CASSLYMNTEAFF

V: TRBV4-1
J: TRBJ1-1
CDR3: CASSQPQGATEAFF

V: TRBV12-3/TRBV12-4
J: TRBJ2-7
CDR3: CASSPRLAAYEQYF

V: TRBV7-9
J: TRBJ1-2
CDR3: CASSFHPGQGSDYTF

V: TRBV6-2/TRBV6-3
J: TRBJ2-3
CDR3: CASSWLRADTQYF

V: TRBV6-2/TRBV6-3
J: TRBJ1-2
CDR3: CASSYLGTPLYTF

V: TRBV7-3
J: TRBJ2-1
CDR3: CASSFPGGTSDSEQFF

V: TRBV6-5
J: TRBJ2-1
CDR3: CASSLGGGGRYNEQFF